A single sample gave rise to the 8 T cell receptor beta chains below, sequenced in a study of shared clonotypes between healthy human individuals. Sequenced by immunoSEQ multiplex PCR; TCRdb stores in-frame clones only, minus some. The profile shows approximately 400,000 clones, 95% to 97% of them singletons. Sequenced input: memory CD8+ T cells sorted from blood. As for subset: CD45RO+ cells pooled with CCR7-negative TemRA cells. The receptors derive from a man aged 25-45 years in good health.

As concerns this clone: Compared with germline, one end of the junction differs, possibly owing to a read error. V is TRBV2 and J is TRBJ2-5; the D is unclear. Germline V gene sequence: CDR1 SNHLY, CDR2 FYNNEI. The CDR3 totals 15 residues. The CDR3 is CASSQSPRRQGTQYF. For the CDR3, the DNA is TGTGCCAGCAGTCAGTCCCCCAGGCGACAAGGGACCCAGTACTTC. Complete variable domain (other parts from reference TRBV2 and TRBJ2-5): EPEVTQTPSHQVTQMGQEVILRCVPISNHLYFYWYRQILGQKVEFLVSFYNNEISEKSEIFDDQFSVERPDGSNFTLKIRSTKLEDSAMYFCASSQSPRRQGTQYFGPGTRLLVL.

The DNA of the CDR3 is TGTGCCAGCAGCGTAGGGGGTGAGCAGTTCTTC. Translation: CASSVGGEQFF. The V call is TRBV9, the J call TRBJ2-1; D is ambiguous. Germline CDR1 is SGDLS and CDR2 is YYNGEE. The germline V and J ends were trimmed by 0 bases and 9 bases, with 4 bases remaining between them. The CDR3 is 11 residues long.

V usage is TRBV4-2 and J usage is TRBJ2-2, with 9 bases identical to TRBD2. Losses at the gene ends were 4 bases for V and 0 bases for J; bases not matched to a gene: 12. Germline loops: CDR1 LGHNA, CDR2 YNFKEQ. This CDR3 has 19 amino acids. The CDR3 sequence is CASSPLVVAGVSNTGELFF. The CDR3 DNA reads TGTGCCAGCAGCCCCCTCGTGGTAGCGGGGGTTTCGAACACCGGGGAGCTGTTTTTT.

This clone was counted once. The rearrangement links TRBV6-6 to TRBJ2-4; D may be TRBD1 (6 bases). Germline values: CDR1 MNHNY, CDR2 SVGAGI (reference sequence). This CDR3 region has 15 residues. V was clipped by 2 bases and J by 0 bases, with 8 bases between them. The CDR3 DNA sequence: TGTGCCAGCAGTTACGGACAGCTAGCCAAAAACATTCAGTACTTC. Encoded protein: CASSYGQLAKNIQYF.

The chain combines TRBV19 with TRBJ1-4, with a possible D match to TRBD1 (5 bases). Trimming pared 5 bases from V and 0 bases from J, leaving 10 bases between. The CDR3 is 15 residues long. Looked up from germline, CDR1 is LNHDA and CDR2 is SQIVND (reference sequence). CDR3 DNA sequence: TGTGCCAGTAGTGCAGGGCCTACAACTAATGAAAAACTGTTTTTT. Its translation: CASSAGPTTNEKLFF.

V and J are TRBV15 and TRBJ2-1; 7 nucleotides align to TRBD2. CDR3 length: 17 amino acids. Trimming took 3 bases from V and 4 from J; bases not matched to a gene: 12. Germline lookup yields CDR1 LNHNV and CDR2 YYDKDF (reference sequence). CDR3 loop: CATSSGWTSDVYNEQFF. The CDR3 region has the DNA TGTGCCACCAGCAGTGGTTGGACTAGTGATGTGTACAATGAGCAGTTCTTC.

The rearrangement links TRBV30 to TRBJ2-7, with D possibly TRBD2 on 5 matching bases. Germline V CDR1 and CDR2: GTSNPN, SVGIG (reference sequence). V lost 0 bases and J 6 bases, leaving 18 bases between the germline ends. The CDR3 has 15 amino acids. The CDR3 is CAWSVPPRPRGEQYF. CDR3 sequence (DNA): TGTGCCTGGAGTGTCCCTCCTAGGCCCCGGGGCGAGCAGTACTTC. Supplemented by reference TRBV30 and TRBJ2-7, the full variable domain reads SQTIHQWPATLVQPVGSPLSLECTVEGTSNPNLYWYRQAAGRGLQLLFYSVGIGQISSEVPQNLSASRPQDRQFILSSKKLLLSDSGFYLCAWSVPPRPRGEQYFGPGTRLTVT.

The chain is built from TRBV30 and TRBJ1-5, with D possibly matching TRBD1 (5 bases). The CDR3 extends over 16 amino acids. V dropped 0 bases and J dropped 7 bases, with 19 bases sitting between them. Germline V lookup: CDR1 GTSNPN, CDR2 SVGIG (reference sequence). For the CDR3, the DNA is TGTGCCTGGAGTGTACCCGGGAATCCAGGGATCCAGCCCCAGCATTTT. It is translated as CAWSVPGNPGIQPQHF.